A selection of T cell receptor beta chains follows, all from one sample in a study of T cell changes during pregnancy in multiple sclerosis. TCRdb's table, derived via immunoSEQ multiplex PCR, lists solely in-frame clones and lacks some. The sample holds 30,000 to 40,000 clones, about 91% seen once. The sequencing here drew on CD4+ T cells from peripheral blood mononuclear cells, taken in the third trimester of pregnancy. These receptors all stem from a female donor in good health, enrolled as a control in a pregnancy study. The CDR3 runs from the conserved cysteine through the conserved F or W. The order of the fields is J gene, clone size, CDR3 length, V gene, D gene, CDR3 protein, CDR3 DNA. A D gene is named only where the DNA matches it firmly. Where a row states a size, it is once, few, many or the class of an expanded clone; other rows omit it.

J gene: TRBJ2-7; clone size: .; CDR3 length: 13; V gene: TRBV5-5; D gene: .; CDR3 protein: CASSQQDSYEQYF; CDR3 DNA: TGTGCCAGCAGCCAACAGGACTCCTACGAGCAGTACTTC
J gene: TRBJ2-5; clone size: once; CDR3 length: 14; V gene: TRBV7-3; D gene: TRBD2; CDR3 protein: CASSSGLAEETQYF; CDR3 DNA: TGTGCCAGCAGCTCGGGACTAGCGGAAGAGACCCAGTACTTC
J gene: TRBJ1-2; clone size: .; CDR3 length: 15; V gene: TRBV7-2; D gene: .; CDR3 protein: CASSLGLARDYGYTF; CDR3 DNA: TGTGCCAGCAGCTTAGGGCTTGCCCGGGACTATGGCTACACCTTC
J gene: TRBJ2-3; clone size: .; CDR3 length: 15; V gene: TRBV5-4; D gene: .; CDR3 protein: CASSLGRQNTDTQYF; CDR3 DNA: TGTGCCAGCAGCTTGGGGAGACAGAACACAGATACGCAGTATTTT
J gene: TRBJ2-1; clone size: few; CDR3 length: 16; V gene: TRBV11-1; D gene: TRBD2; CDR3 protein: CASSLQRLAGRNEQFF; CDR3 DNA: TGTGCCAGCAGCTTACAGAGACTAGCGGGACGCAATGAGCAGTTCTTC
J gene: TRBJ1-5; clone size: .; CDR3 length: 16; V gene: TRBV7-2; D gene: .; CDR3 protein: CASSPNRPGSNQPQHF; CDR3 DNA: TGTGCCAGCAGCCCAAACAGACCTGGGAGCAATCAGCCCCAGCATTTT
J gene: TRBJ2-1; clone size: once; CDR3 length: 17; V gene: TRBV5-1; D gene: .; CDR3 protein: CASSLAPGPGSYNEQFF; CDR3 DNA: TGCGCCAGCAGCTTGGCCCCAGGGCCGGGCTCCTACAATGAGCAGTTCTTC
J gene: TRBJ2-1; clone size: .; CDR3 length: 13; V gene: TRBV7-5; D gene: .; CDR3 protein: CARSPDRVNEQFF; CDR3 DNA: TGTGCCAGAAGCCCGGACAGGGTCAATGAGCAGTTCTTC
J gene: TRBJ2-7; clone size: .; CDR3 length: 13; V gene: TRBV6-6; D gene: .; CDR3 protein: CASREGQAYEQYF; CDR3 DNA: TGTGCCAGCAGGGAAGGACAAGCTTACGAGCAGTACTTC
J gene: TRBJ1-1; clone size: .; CDR3 length: 14; V gene: TRBV11-3; D gene: TRBD1; CDR3 protein: CASSSGQGATEAFF; CDR3 DNA: TGTGCCAGCAGCTCTGGACAGGGGGCTACTGAAGCTTTCTTT
J gene: TRBJ1-1; clone size: .; CDR3 length: 13; V gene: TRBV5-1; D gene: TRBD1; CDR3 protein: CASSPDRVTEAFF; CDR3 DNA: TGCGCCAGCAGCCCGGACAGGGTAACTGAAGCTTTCTTT
J gene: TRBJ2-5; clone size: .; CDR3 length: 14; V gene: TRBV7-3; D gene: TRBD1; CDR3 protein: CASRAQGAGETQYF; CDR3 DNA: TGTGCCAGCAGGGCACAGGGGGCCGGGGAGACCCAGTACTTC
J gene: TRBJ2-4; clone size: .; CDR3 length: 17; V gene: TRBV30; D gene: TRBD1; CDR3 protein: CAWSVWVSQGAQNIQYF; CDR3 DNA: TGTGCCTGGAGTGTATGGGTTTCGCAGGGGGCACAAAACATTCAGTACTTC
J gene: TRBJ2-1; clone size: .; CDR3 length: 15; V gene: TRBV27; D gene: TRBD2; CDR3 protein: CASTRSGSSYNEQFF; CDR3 DNA: TGTGCCAGCACCCGAAGCGGGAGCTCCTACAATGAGCAGTTCTTC
J gene: TRBJ2-7; clone size: .; CDR3 length: 13; V gene: TRBV7-8; D gene: TRBD2; CDR3 protein: CASSSGGTYEQYF; CDR3 DNA: TGTGCCAGCAGCTCGGGGGGTACCTACGAGCAGTACTTC
J gene: TRBJ2-1; clone size: .; CDR3 length: 16; V gene: TRBV9; D gene: TRBD1; CDR3 protein: CASSLRDRGTGNEQFF; CDR3 DNA: TGTGCCAGCAGCCTCCGGGACAGGGGTACCGGGAATGAGCAGTTCTTC
J gene: TRBJ2-3; clone size: .; CDR3 length: 16; V gene: TRBV7-2; D gene: TRBD2; CDR3 protein: CASSPRWSGKTDTQYF; CDR3 DNA: TGTGCCAGCAGCCCTAGGTGGAGCGGGAAGACAGATACGCAGTATTTT
J gene: TRBJ2-1; clone size: .; CDR3 length: 14; V gene: TRBV29-1; D gene: .; CDR3 protein: CSVIPERFYNEQFF; CDR3 DNA: TGCAGCGTTATCCCAGAACGCTTCTACAATGAGCAGTTCTTC
J gene: TRBJ2-1; clone size: .; CDR3 length: 13; V gene: TRBV7-3; D gene: TRBD2; CDR3 protein: CASSLGGINEQFF; CDR3 DNA: TGTGCCAGCAGCCTGGGGGGGATAAATGAGCAGTTCTTC
J gene: TRBJ2-1; clone size: .; CDR3 length: 17; V gene: TRBV30; D gene: TRBD2; CDR3 protein: CAWRLTWGLAAGGEQFF; CDR3 DNA: TGTGCCTGGAGACTAACCTGGGGACTAGCGGCAGGCGGTGAGCAGTTCTTC
J gene: TRBJ2-7; clone size: once; CDR3 length: 14; V gene: TRBV28; D gene: TRBD2; CDR3 protein: CASSLAGERNEQYF; CDR3 DNA: TGTGCCAGCAGTTTGGCGGGGGAAAGGAACGAGCAGTACTTC
J gene: TRBJ2-7; clone size: once; CDR3 length: 12; V gene: TRBV5-1; D gene: .; CDR3 protein: CAYRALHYEQYF; CDR3 DNA: TGCGCCTACAGGGCCCTCCACTACGAGCAGTACTTC
J gene: TRBJ2-7; clone size: .; CDR3 length: 16; V gene: TRBV7-3; D gene: TRBD1; CDR3 protein: CASSREVGQGAGEQYF; CDR3 DNA: TGTGCCAGCAGTAGAGAAGTCGGACAGGGGGCGGGGGAGCAGTACTTC
J gene: TRBJ2-7; clone size: .; CDR3 length: 14; V gene: TRBV10-3; D gene: .; CDR3 protein: CAISTIATSYEQYF; CDR3 DNA: TGTGCCATCAGTACTATAGCGACATCCTACGAGCAGTACTTC